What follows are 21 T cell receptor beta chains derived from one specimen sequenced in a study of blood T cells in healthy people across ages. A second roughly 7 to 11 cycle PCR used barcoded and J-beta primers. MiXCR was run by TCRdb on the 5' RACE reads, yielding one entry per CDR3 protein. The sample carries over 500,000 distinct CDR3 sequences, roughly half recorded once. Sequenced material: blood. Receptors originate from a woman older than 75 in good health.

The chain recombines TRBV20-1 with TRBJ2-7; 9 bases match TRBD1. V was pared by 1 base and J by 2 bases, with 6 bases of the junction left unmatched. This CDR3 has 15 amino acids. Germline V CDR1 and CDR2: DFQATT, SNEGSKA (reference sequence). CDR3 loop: CSARGDRVGPYEQYF. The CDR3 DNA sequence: TGCAGTGCTAGAGGGGACAGGGTGGGGCCCTACGAGCAGTACTTC.

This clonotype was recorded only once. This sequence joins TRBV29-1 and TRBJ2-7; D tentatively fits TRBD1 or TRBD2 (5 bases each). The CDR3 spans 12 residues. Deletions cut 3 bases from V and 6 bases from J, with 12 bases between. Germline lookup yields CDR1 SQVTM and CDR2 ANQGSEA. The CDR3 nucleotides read TGCAGCGTTGATATAGGGGCGGGCGAGCAGTACTTC. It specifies CSVDIGAGEQYF.

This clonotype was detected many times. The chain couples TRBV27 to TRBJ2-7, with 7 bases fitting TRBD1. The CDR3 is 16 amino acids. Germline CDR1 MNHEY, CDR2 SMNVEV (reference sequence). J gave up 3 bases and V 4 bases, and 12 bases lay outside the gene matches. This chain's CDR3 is CASSSLEQGTNYEQYF. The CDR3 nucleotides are TGTGCCAGCAGTTCTTTGGAACAGGGGACGAACTACGAGCAGTACTTC.

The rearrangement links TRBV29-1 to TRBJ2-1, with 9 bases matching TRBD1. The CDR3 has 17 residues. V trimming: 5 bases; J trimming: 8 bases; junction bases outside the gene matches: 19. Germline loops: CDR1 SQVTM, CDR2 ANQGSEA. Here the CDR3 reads CSVTQPGQGRVVDEQFF. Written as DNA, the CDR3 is TGCAGCGTTACCCAACCGGGACAGGGTAGGGTCGTCGATGAGCAGTTCTTC.

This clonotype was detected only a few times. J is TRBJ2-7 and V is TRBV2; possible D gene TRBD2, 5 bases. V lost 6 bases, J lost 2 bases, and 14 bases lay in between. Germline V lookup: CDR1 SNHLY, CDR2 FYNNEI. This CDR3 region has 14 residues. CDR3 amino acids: CASSLGVETYEQYF. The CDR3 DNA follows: TGTGCCAGCAGCCTCGGGGTAGAGACCTACGAGCAGTACTTC.

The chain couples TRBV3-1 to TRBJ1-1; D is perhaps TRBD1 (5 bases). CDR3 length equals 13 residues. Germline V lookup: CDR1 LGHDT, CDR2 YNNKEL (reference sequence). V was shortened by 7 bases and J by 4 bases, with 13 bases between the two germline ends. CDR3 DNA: TGTGCCAGCACCGCGCAGGGAGGCACTGAAGCTTTCTTT. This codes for CASTAQGGTEAFF.

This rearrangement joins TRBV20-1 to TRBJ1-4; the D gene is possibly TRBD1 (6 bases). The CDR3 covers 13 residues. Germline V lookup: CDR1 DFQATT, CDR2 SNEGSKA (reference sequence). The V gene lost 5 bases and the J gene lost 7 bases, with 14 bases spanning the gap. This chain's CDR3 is CSAPQGSLEKLFF. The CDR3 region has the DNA TGCAGTGCTCCGCAGGGGAGTCTTGAAAAACTGTTTTTT.

The CDR3 DNA sequence: TGTGCCATCGGACTAGCGGGAGAGGGGGTTGACAATGAGCAGTTCTTC. The encoded protein is CAIGLAGEGVDNEQFF. The V and J genes are TRBV10-3 and TRBJ2-1; 13 bases match TRBD2. The CDR3 sequence is 16 residues long. Germline values: CDR1 ENHRY, CDR2 SYGVKD. The V gene end was trimmed by 8 bases and the J gene end by 5 bases; junction bases not matched to a gene: 9.

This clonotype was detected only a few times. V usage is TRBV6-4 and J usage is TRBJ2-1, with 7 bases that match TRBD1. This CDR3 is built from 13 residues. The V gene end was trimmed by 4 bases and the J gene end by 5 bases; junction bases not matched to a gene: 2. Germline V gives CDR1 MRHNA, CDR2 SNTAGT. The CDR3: CASSGQGDNEQFF. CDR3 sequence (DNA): TGTGCCAGCAGTGGACAGGGCGACAATGAGCAGTTCTTC.

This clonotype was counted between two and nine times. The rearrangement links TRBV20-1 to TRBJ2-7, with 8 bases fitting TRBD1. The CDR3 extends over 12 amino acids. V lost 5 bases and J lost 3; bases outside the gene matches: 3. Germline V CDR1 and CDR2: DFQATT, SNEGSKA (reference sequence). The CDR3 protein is CSAADRGYEQYF. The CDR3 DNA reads TGCAGTGCTGCCGACAGGGGCTACGAGCAGTACTTC.

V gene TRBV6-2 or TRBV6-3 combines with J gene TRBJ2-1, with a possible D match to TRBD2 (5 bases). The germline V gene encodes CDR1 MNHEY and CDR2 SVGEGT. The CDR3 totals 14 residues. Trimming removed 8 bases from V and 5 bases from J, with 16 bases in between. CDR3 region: CASEAGLRNNEQFF. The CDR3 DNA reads TGTGCCAGCGAAGCCGGACTTCGGAACAATGAGCAGTTCTTC.

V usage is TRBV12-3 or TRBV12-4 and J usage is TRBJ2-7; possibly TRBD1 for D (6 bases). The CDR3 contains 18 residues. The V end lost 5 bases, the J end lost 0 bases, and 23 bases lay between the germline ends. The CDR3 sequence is CASSTSRTVLFSSYEQYF. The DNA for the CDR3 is TGTGCCAGCAGTACCTCCCGGACAGTACTATTCTCCTCCTACGAGCAGTACTTC.

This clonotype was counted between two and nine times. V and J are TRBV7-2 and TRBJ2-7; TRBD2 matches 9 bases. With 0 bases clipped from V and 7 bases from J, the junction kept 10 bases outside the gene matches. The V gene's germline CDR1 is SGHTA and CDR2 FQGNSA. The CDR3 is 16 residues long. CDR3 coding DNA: TGTGCCAGCAGCTTAGCGGCGGGGGGGCCGTACAATGAGCAGTACTTC. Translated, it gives CASSLAAGGPYNEQYF.

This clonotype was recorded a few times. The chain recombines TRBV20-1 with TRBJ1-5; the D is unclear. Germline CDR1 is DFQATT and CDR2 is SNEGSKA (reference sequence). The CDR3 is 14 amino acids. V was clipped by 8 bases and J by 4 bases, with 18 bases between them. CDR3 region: CSTRRNVPNQPQHF. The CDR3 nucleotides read TGCAGTACTCGGAGGAATGTACCGAATCAGCCCCAGCATTTT.

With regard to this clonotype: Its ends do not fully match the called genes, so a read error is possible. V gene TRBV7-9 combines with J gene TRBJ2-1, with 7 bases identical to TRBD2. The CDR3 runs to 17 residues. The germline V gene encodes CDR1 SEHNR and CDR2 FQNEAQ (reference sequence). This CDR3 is CAGSLAGSIAPKETQFF. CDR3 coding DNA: TGTGCCGGCAGCTTAGCGGGTAGCATCGCGCCGAAAGAGACCCAGTTCTTC.

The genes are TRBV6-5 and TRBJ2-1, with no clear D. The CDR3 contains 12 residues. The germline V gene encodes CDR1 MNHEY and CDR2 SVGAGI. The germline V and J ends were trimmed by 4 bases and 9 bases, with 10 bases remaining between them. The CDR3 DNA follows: TGTGCCAGCAGTTTCCATAAAGGTGAGCAGTTCTTC. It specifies CASSFHKGEQFF.

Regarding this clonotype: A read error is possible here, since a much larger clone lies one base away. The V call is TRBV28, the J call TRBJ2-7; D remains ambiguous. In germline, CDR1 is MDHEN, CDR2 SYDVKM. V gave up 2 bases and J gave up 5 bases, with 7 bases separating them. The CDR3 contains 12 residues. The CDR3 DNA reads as TGTGCCAGCAGTTTAGTAATAAACGAGCAGTACTTC. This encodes CASSLVINEQYF.

CDR3 residues: CASSQVPGEQYF. The CDR3 DNA follows: TGTGCCAGCAGCCAAGTCCCGGGGGAGCAGTACTTC. The chain couples TRBV3-1 to TRBJ2-7, with D possibly being TRBD2 (5 bases). Germline V gives CDR1 LGHDT, CDR2 YNNKEL (reference sequence). Trimming shortened V by 1 base and J by 7 bases, and 8 bases separated the two germline ends. The length of the CDR3 is 12 residues.

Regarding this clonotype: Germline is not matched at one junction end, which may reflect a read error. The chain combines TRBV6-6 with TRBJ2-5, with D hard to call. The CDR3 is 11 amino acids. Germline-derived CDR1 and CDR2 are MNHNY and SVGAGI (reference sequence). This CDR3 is CARSRQETQYF. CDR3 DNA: TGTGCCCGCAGTCGGCAAGAGACCCAGTACTTC.

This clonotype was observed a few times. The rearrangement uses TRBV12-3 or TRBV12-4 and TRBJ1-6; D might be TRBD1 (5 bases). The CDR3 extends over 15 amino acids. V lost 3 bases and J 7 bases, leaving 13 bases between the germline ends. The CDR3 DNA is TGTGCCAGCAGTTTCGGACTTCCAGGGAATTCACCCCTCCACTTT. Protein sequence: CASSFGLPGNSPLHF.

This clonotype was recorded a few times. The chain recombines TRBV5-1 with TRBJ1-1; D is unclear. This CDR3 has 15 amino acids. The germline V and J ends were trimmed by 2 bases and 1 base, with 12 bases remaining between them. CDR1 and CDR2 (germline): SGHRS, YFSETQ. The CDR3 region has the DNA TGCGCCAGCAGCTTCGTTGGGCTACCGAACACTGAAGCTTTCTTT. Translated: CASSFVGLPNTEAFF.